Listed below are T cell receptor beta chains from one sample, sequenced in a study of circulating and synovial CD4+ cells in juvenile arthritis. Only in-frame clones appear in the TCRdb table, and some are missing; sequencing was by immunoSEQ multiplex PCR. This sample has about 36,000 clones, with roughly 94% found just once. Source material: CD4+ T cells from blood. All receptors derive from a human donor with juvenile idiopathic arthritis. CDR3s include the opening cysteine and the closing phenylalanine or tryptophan. A D gene is named only where the DNA matches it firmly. Size is omitted from some rows. Given values are once, few, many or a class for expanded clones.

NA,TRBV6-8,TRBJ2-5,NA,TGTGCCAGCAGGCCGGGGGGCGGGCGGACCCAGTACTTC,CASRPGGGRTQYF
TRBD1,TRBV18,TRBJ1-2,NA,TGTGCCAGCTCACCAGGGACAGCCCATGGCTACACCTTC,CASSPGTAHGYTF
NA,TRBV4-3,TRBJ2-6,NA,TGCGCCAGCGCAGGGTCAGGGGCCAACGTCCTGACTTTC,CASAGSGANVLTF
TRBD2,TRBV10-3,TRBJ2-5,few,TGTGCCATCACCCCCGCTACTAGCGGGGGGCCAGAGACCCAGTACTTC,CAITPATSGGPETQYF
TRBD1,TRBV7-9,TRBJ1-6,NA,TGTGCCAGCAGCTCCTGGACAGGGGGCGACTCCCCCCTCCACTTT,CASSSWTGGDSPLHF
TRBD2,TRBV5-1,TRBJ2-3,NA,TGCGCCAGCAGCTGGGGAGGGGTACCCGGGACCACAGATACGCAGTATTTT,CASSWGGVPGTTDTQYF
TRBD1,TRBV9,TRBJ1-2,NA,TGTGCCAGCAGCGTAGAAGGGACAGGGTTTACTAACTATGGCTACACCTTC,CASSVEGTGFTNYGYTF
NA,TRBV5-1,TRBJ1-2,NA,TGCGCCAGCAGCGCGCGGGGGGCCTATGGCTACACCTTC,CASSARGAYGYTF
TRBD1,TRBV18,TRBJ1-5,NA,TGTGCCAGCTCATCGACAGGGCTGAGCAATCAGCCCCAGCATTTT,CASSSTGLSNQPQHF
TRBD1,TRBV4-3,TRBJ1-3,NA,TGCGCCAGCAGCCAAACAGGGGGCTCACGGGGAAACACCATATATTTT,CASSQTGGSRGNTIYF
TRBD1,TRBV19,TRBJ1-5,NA,TGTGCCAGTAGTTCACTGGACAGGGGAAATCAGCCCCAGCATTTT,CASSSLDRGNQPQHF
TRBD2,TRBV5-8,TRBJ2-2,NA,TGTGCCAGCAGAAACCCCCTTGGACTAGCGGGAGCCCGTGAGGAGCTGTTTTTT,CASRNPLGLAGAREELFF
NA,TRBV19,TRBJ1-2,NA,TGTGCCAGTAGTTTCGACAGGACCAGCTATGGCTACACCTTC,CASSFDRTSYGYTF
TRBD1,TRBV6-5,TRBJ1-6,NA,TGTGCCAGCAGTTACTCGAGGACAGGGGCCCTCCACTTT,CASSYSRTGALHF
NA,TRBV6-6,TRBJ2-1,NA,TGTGCCAGGGGGTACGGGGCGGGGAGCTCCTACAATGAGCAGTTCTTC,CARGYGAGSSYNEQFF
NA,TRBV29-1,TRBJ2-3,NA,TGCAGCGCCGGGACACGGACTAGCACAGATACGCAGTATTTT,CSAGTRTSTDTQYF
TRBD2,TRBV27,TRBJ2-3,NA,TGTGCCAGCCTTACCGGACTAGTTGGCACAGATACGCAGTATTTT,CASLTGLVGTDTQYF
NA,TRBV7-2,TRBJ2-7,NA,TGTGCCAGCAGCTTAGAAACTTACTACGAGCAGTACTTC,CASSLETYYEQYF
NA,TRBV5-8,TRBJ1-5,NA,TGTGCCAGCAGCTTGGACAGGTTGAACAATCAGCCCCAGCATTTT,CASSLDRLNNQPQHF
TRBD1,TRBV5-1,TRBJ1-2,NA,TGCGCCAGCAGCCTCGGGACAGGGCTCTATGGCTACACCTTC,CASSLGTGLYGYTF
NA,TRBV18,TRBJ2-3,NA,TGTGCCAGCCACTGGGCACAGGGTAGCACAGATACGCAGTATTTT,CASHWAQGSTDTQYF
NA,TRBV7-3,TRBJ2-7,NA,TGTGCCAGCAGCTCAACGCCCGGGACATCCTACGAGCAGTACTTC,CASSSTPGTSYEQYF
TRBD1,TRBV6-5,TRBJ2-2,NA,TGTGCCAGCAGCCCCGGAACAGGGGTCGGGGAGCTGTTTTTT,CASSPGTGVGELFF
TRBD1,TRBV19,TRBJ1-5,NA,TGTGCCAGTACCCCACAGGGGGCGGAGGGATCCCAGCATTTT,CASTPQGAEGSQHF
TRBD1,TRBV5-4,TRBJ1-1,NA,TGTGCCAGCAGCTCAGGGGGTCCCGGCACTGAAGCTTTCTTT,CASSSGGPGTEAFF
TRBD1,TRBV7-2,TRBJ1-4,NA,TGTGCCAGCAGCTTACGGACAGGGATTAATGAAAAACTGTTTTTT,CASSLRTGINEKLFF
NA,TRBV27,TRBJ2-1,NA,TGTGCCAGCAGCGGACAGCCTGGCTCCTACAATGAGCAGTTCTTC,CASSGQPGSYNEQFF
NA,TRBV18,TRBJ1-1,NA,TGTGCCAGCTCACCACGGCCCGAAGCTTTCTTT,CASSPRPEAFF
NA,TRBV5-1,TRBJ1-1,NA,TGCGCCAGCAGCGCACAGGGCATTGAAGCTTTCTTT,CASSAQGIEAFF
NA,TRBV7-2,TRBJ2-3,NA,TGTGCCAGCAGCTACCGGGGGAGTCCAGACACAGATACGCAGTATTTT,CASSYRGSPDTDTQYF
TRBD1,TRBV7-7,TRBJ2-7,NA,TGTGCCAGCAGCCCGGGACAGGGCCCCTACGAGCAGTACTTC,CASSPGQGPYEQYF
NA,TRBV30,TRBJ1-5,NA,TGTGCCTGGAGCAGGGGCGGTCAGCCCCAGCATTTT,CAWSRGGQPQHF
NA,TRBV19,TRBJ1-4,NA,TGTGCCAGTAGTATTCCGCGGCAGGGAAGTGAAAAACTGTTTTTT,CASSIPRQGSEKLFF
TRBD1,TRBV5-6,TRBJ1-6,NA,TGTGCCAGCAGCTTTACCGGGACAGGGGTCAAAAAAGGTTCACCCCTCCACTTT,CASSFTGTGVKKGSPLHF
NA,TRBV5-8,TRBJ2-1,NA,TGTGCCAGCGGTCAAACAGGACGCAATGAGCAGTTCTTC,CASGQTGRNEQFF
TRBD2,TRBV9,TRBJ2-2,NA,TGTGCCAGCAGCCCTCGTAGCGGGGGGGCCTTCCCGCGCGGGGAGCTGTTTTTT,CASSPRSGGAFPRGELFF
TRBD2,TRBV5-4,TRBJ2-3,NA,TGTGCCAGCAGCTTGAAGGGGGTAGCGGGGGGGAAAACGCAGTATTTT,CASSLKGVAGGKTQYF
NA,TRBV5-1,TRBJ2-4,NA,TGCGCCAGCAGCCTGACTGGGAGTTCGGGCAAAAACATTCAGTACTTC,CASSLTGSSGKNIQYF